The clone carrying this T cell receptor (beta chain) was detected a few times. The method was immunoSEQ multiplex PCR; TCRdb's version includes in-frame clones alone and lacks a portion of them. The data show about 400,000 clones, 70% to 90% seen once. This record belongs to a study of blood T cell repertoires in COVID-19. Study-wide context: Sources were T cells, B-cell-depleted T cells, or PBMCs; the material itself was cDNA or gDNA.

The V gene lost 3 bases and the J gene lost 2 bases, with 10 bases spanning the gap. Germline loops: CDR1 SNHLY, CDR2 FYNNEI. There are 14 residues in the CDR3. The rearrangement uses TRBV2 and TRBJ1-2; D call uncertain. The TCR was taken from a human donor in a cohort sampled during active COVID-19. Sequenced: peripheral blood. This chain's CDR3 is CASSDRGINYGYTF. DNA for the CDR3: TGTGCCAGCAGTGACCGGGGTATCAACTATGGCTACACCTTC. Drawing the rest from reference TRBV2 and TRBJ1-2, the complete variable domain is EPEVTQTPSHQVTQMGQEVILRCVPISNHLYFYWYRQILGQKVEFLVSFYNNEISEKSEIFDDQFSVERPDGSNFTLKIRSTKLEDSAMYFCASSDRGINYGYTFGSGTRLTVV.